This passage covers 10 T cell receptor beta chains from one sample sequenced in a study of long-term antiretroviral therapy in people with HIV. The assay, immunoSEQ v3.0, was run at survey level. Method: immunoSEQ multiplex PCR; TCRdb's copy keeps in-frame clones and lacks some. Of 20,000 to 25,000 clones listed, approximately 80% are singletons. Source: unsorted PBMCs, taken 0.2 years after starting antiretroviral therapy. These TCRs come from a woman in her twenties or thirties with HIV.

The chain uses TRBV4-1 and TRBJ1-1, with 7 bases matching TRBD1. This CDR3 spans 16 amino acids. Germline CDR1 MGHRA, CDR2 YSYEKL. The V gene end was trimmed by 0 bases and the J gene end by 0 bases; junction bases not matched to a gene: 4. CDR3 bases: TGCGCCAGCAGCCAAGACCATGGACAGGTGAACACTGAAGCTTTCTTT. Translating gives CASSQDHGQVNTEAFF.

This clone was seen once. The V and J genes are TRBV6-1 and TRBJ1-6, with a possible D match to TRBD1 (5 bases). CDR1 MNHNS and CDR2 SASEGT come from the germline V gene. V lost 4 bases, J lost 7 bases, and 17 bases lay in between. The CDR3 has 16 residues. CDR3 amino acids: CASSVSARVENSPLHF. Here the CDR3 DNA reads TGTGCCAGCAGTGTTTCGGCCAGGGTGGAGAATTCACCCCTCCACTTT.

The J gene is TRBJ1-2, the V gene TRBV2; TRBD1 matches 9 bases. The ends lost 2 bases at V and 8 bases at J; junction bases unmatched: 9. CDR3 size: 15 residues. From germline, CDR1 is SNHLY and CDR2 FYNNEI. The CDR3 region has the DNA TGTGCCAGCAGTGAAACAGGACAGGGGCTAGGGGGCTACACCTTC. This codes for CASSETGQGLGGYTF.

This clone was counted a single time. Different DNA sequences within this sample yield the same CDR3. The rearrangement links TRBV30 to TRBJ1-5, with D hard to call. V was cut by 2 bases and J by 4 bases, with 9 bases left in between. The CDR3 has 13 amino acids. CDR1 is GTSNPN and CDR2 is SVGIG in the germline V gene (reference sequence). CDR3 amino acids: CAWSSGPNQPQHF. CDR3 in DNA: TGTGCCTGGAGTTCCGGTCCTAATCAGCCCCAGCATTTT.

The rearrangement uses TRBV5-6 and TRBJ2-5; D gene uncertain. Trimming took 0 bases from V and 3 from J, leaving 12 bases between them. CDR3 length equals 15 residues. Germline V gene lookup returns CDR1 SGHDT and CDR2 YYEEEE. Here the CDR3 DNA reads TGTGCCAGCAGCTTGGTAACAGAATATGAAGAGACCCAGTACTTC. Translation: CASSLVTEYEETQYF.

The V gene is TRBV5-1, the J gene TRBJ2-7; TRBD2 matches at 8 bases. Unmatched junction bases numbered 10, after V lost 4 bases and J lost 1 base. CDR3 size: 16 residues. Germline CDR1 SGHRS, CDR2 YFSETQ. CDR3 nucleotide sequence: TGCGCCAGCAGCATCAAGACTAGCGCCGCTTCCTACGAGCAGTACTTC. Amino acids: CASSIKTSAASYEQYF.

The rearrangement uses TRBV27 and TRBJ2-7, with no clear D. V dropped 2 bases and J dropped 2 bases, with 7 bases sitting between them. This CDR3 contains 13 residues. From germline, CDR1 is MNHEY and CDR2 SMNVEV (reference sequence). The CDR3: CASSLGQPYEQYF. For the CDR3, the DNA is TGTGCCAGCAGTTTAGGCCAGCCCTACGAGCAGTACTTC.

V is TRBV2 and J is TRBJ2-3, with 8 bases identical to TRBD2. The V gene end was trimmed by 3 bases and the J gene end by 2 bases; junction bases not matched to a gene: 4. The CDR3 consists of 15 residues. CDR1 and CDR2 from the germline V gene are SNHLY and FYNNEI. DNA of the CDR3: TGTGCCAGCAGTGACCGCGGGGGGCCCACAGATACGCAGTATTTT. Protein: CASSDRGGPTDTQYF.

The chain joins TRBV19 to TRBJ2-7; 8 positions match TRBD2. This CDR3 has 17 residues. Germline CDR1 LNHDA, CDR2 SQIVND (reference sequence). Trimming removed 3 bases from V and 3 bases from J; junction bases left unmatched: 13. CDR3 in DNA: TGTGCCAGTAGTATGGCTGACGGGGGGGAGCTCTTCTACGAGCAGTACTTC. Its protein product is CASSMADGGELFYEQYF. The complete variable domain, with remaining parts taken from reference TRBV19 and TRBJ2-7, reads DGGITQSPKYLFRKEGQNVTLSCEQNLNHDAMYWYRQDPGQGLRLIYYSQIVNDFQKGDIAEGYSVSREKKESFPLTVTSAQKNPTAFYLCASSMADGGELFYEQYFGPGTRLTVT.

V and J are TRBV15 and TRBJ2-1, with 11 positions matching TRBD2. The CDR3 covers 15 residues. CDR1 and CDR2 (germline): LNHNV, YYDKDF (reference sequence). Unmatched junction bases numbered 0, after V lost 1 base and J lost 4 bases. CDR3 loop: CATSRASGGYNEQFF. Here the CDR3 DNA reads TGTGCCACCAGCAGAGCTAGCGGGGGGTACAATGAGCAGTTCTTC.